The present T cell receptor beta chain was sequenced within a study of naive and memory T cell subsets. Overall study findings and caveats: Each distinct alpha or beta sequence counts as one clonotype. Naive repertoires, especially CD8, held a few larger clonotypes, possibly memory cells re-expressing CD45RA.

This clonotype was seen more than once but under ten times. The antigen is not known. Cells stained for CD3, CD4, CD8, CD45RA and CD27 were sorted into four subsets. The beta constant-region primer was an equimolar mix of two oligonucleotides covering TRBC1 and TRBC2. The ligated cDNA underwent four PCR rounds using SP2 and nested alpha and beta constant-region primers. A 12-nucleotide UMI and the SP2 primer were added to the cDNA 3' end by oligonucleotide ligation. TCRdb reprocessed the UMI-ligation and nested PCR reads via MiXCR and lists one record per CDR3 protein. There are approximately 140,000 distinct CDR3 sequences in the sample; 15% to 25% occur only once, and 0.55% to 0.75% lies in the top ten. What was sequenced was naive CD8+ T cells from blood. The receptor's source is a human donor in good health.

This CDR3 is CASTSGGTSGHSYNEQFF. The DNA of the CDR3 is TGTGCCAGCACCTCGGGGGGGACTAGCGGCCACTCCTACAATGAGCAGTTCTTC. This chain uses TRBV12-3 or TRBV12-4 with TRBJ2-1; 11 bases fit TRBD2. J gave up 0 bases and V 7 bases, and 11 bases lay outside the gene matches. This CDR3 has 18 amino acids.